This T cell receptor (beta chain) comes out of a study of T-cell reconstitution after alpha-beta-depleted transplantation in children. The library targeted TCRbeta and was prepared with unique molecular identifiers. TCRdb processed the PCR reads anew with MiXCR; each CDR3 protein has one entry. The table shows about 250,000 distinct CDR3 sequences, with about 24% occurring only once. This clonotype was seen a few times. Its antigen is currently unknown. Findings of the study overall: Expanded graft clones, several hundred of them, were reportedly the source of alpha-beta T cells about two months after transplant. T-cell counts and diversity were attributed mostly to newly produced T cells one year after transplant. At day 60, the high TCRbeta diversity found in some patients originated from recipient T cells and thymic progenitors that had survived.

The CDR3 runs to 15 residues. Germline CDR1 reads LGHNA; CDR2 reads YSLEER. With V trimmed by 0 bases and J by 6 bases, 7 bases remained unmatched. The sequencing used PBMCs, mostly from graft donor cells, collected 360 days after TCRalphabeta/CD19-depleted stem cell transplant. This chain links TRBV4-3 with TRBJ2-7; 8 nucleotides line up with TRBD1. The source of this sequence is a female patient between 2 and 15 years old who had a stem cell transplant for congenital amegakaryocytic thrombocytopenia, so the T cells may come from the graft donor. The CDR3 loop reads CASSQELGQATEQYF. In DNA, the CDR3 is TGCGCCAGCAGCCAAGAGTTGGGACAGGCCACCGAGCAGTACTTC.